The rows below give T cell receptor beta chains drawn from one sample of a study of T cells in Graves' hyperthyroidism and ophthalmopathy. TCRdb re-analysed the multiplex PCR reads in MiXCR, keeping a single row per CDR3 protein. Of fewer than 300,000 distinct CDR3 sequences listed, 20% to 25% are singletons. The sequencing sample was made of blood. The receptors here all came from a man in his forties with Graves' hyperthyroidism that later progressed to Graves' ophthalmopathy. Each CDR3 is given with its conserved first and last residue. Each record gives: CDR3 protein, V gene, J gene.

CDR3: CASSLGQTTQPQHF
V: TRBV6-2/TRBV6-3
J: TRBJ1-5

CDR3: CASSVGITVGDYGGYTF
V: TRBV9
J: TRBJ1-2

CDR3: CASSLDRAGTRYF
V: TRBV7-8
J: TRBJ2-7

CDR3: CASSSQQGPTGANVLTF
V: TRBV11-2
J: TRBJ2-6

CDR3: CASSGSPRADQPQHF
V: TRBV6-1
J: TRBJ1-5

CDR3: CATRQGRETQYF
V: TRBV19
J: TRBJ2-5

CDR3: CASSKWDSQETQYF
V: TRBV7-2
J: TRBJ2-5

CDR3: CSADVLDVREQYF
V: TRBV20-1
J: TRBJ2-7

CDR3: CASSTGQGWHEQYF
V: TRBV19
J: TRBJ2-7

CDR3: CASSDLWQANTGELFF
V: TRBV6-1
J: TRBJ2-2

CDR3: CASSLVGDRVDYGYTF
V: TRBV5-6
J: TRBJ1-2

CDR3: CASSSGWANGRDYEQYF
V: TRBV4-1
J: TRBJ2-7

CDR3: CSVTGQGAGYTF
V: TRBV29-1
J: TRBJ1-2

CDR3: CASSAGGQPQRF
V: TRBV18
J: TRBJ1-5

CDR3: CASSLRWTGETQYF
V: TRBV5-6
J: TRBJ2-5

CDR3: CASSLTSQWGETQYF
V: TRBV7-2
J: TRBJ2-5

CDR3: CSARGLGRAYGYTF
V: TRBV20-1
J: TRBJ1-2

CDR3: CAISHGPPRTGNQPQHF
V: TRBV10-3
J: TRBJ1-5

CDR3: CSARMGHGPYEQYF
V: TRBV20-1
J: TRBJ2-7

CDR3: CSARDQGLPQHF
V: TRBV20-1
J: TRBJ1-5

CDR3: CASRSPSGGSQEQYF
V: TRBV6-5
J: TRBJ2-7

CDR3: CASSALAGHNEQYF
V: TRBV7-9
J: TRBJ2-7